This TCR beta chain was captured by sequencing in a study of cytomegalovirus exposure and HLA in healthy donors. Clones were read by immunoSEQ multiplex PCR, and TCRdb kept only the in-frame ones, dropping some. The data hold fewer than 250,000 clones, with more than 75% observed a single time. The TCR sequence derives from a woman between 18 and 29 years old in good health and CMV-seronegative. The sample was PBMCs.

For the CDR3, the DNA is TGTGCCAGCAGTGAGAGGGAGTGGTCCTACGAGCAGTACTTC. Protein: CASSEREWSYEQYF. J is TRBJ2-7 and V is TRBV25-1; a weak D match, TRBD2 (5 bases). Germline CDR1 is MGHDK and CDR2 is SYGVNS. The germline V and J ends were trimmed by 3 bases and 1 base, with 10 bases remaining between them. This CDR3 comprises 14 residues.